Below, 10 T cell receptor beta chains from the same sample are listed, as sequenced in a study of T cells in Graves' hyperthyroidism and ophthalmopathy. RNA transcripts gave rise to amplified TCR beta CDR3 regions. In the first-round RT-PCR of the TCR CDR3, the HTBI primer set was used. TCRdb analysed the multiplex PCR reads with MiXCR anew, one entry per CDR3 protein. The sample lists 450,000 to 600,000 distinct CDR3 sequences, 15% to 20% occurring once. Sequenced sample: blood. The receptors derive from a middle-aged man with Graves' ophthalmopathy.

Many counts were recorded for this clonotype. The genes are TRBV6-2 or TRBV6-3 and TRBJ2-7, with 9 positions matching TRBD2. Looked up from germline, CDR1 is MNHEY and CDR2 is SVGEGT. V was clipped by 6 bases and J by 3 bases; unmatched bases: 15. This CDR3 comprises 17 residues. Written as DNA, the CDR3 is TGTGCCAGCAGCGGACGTCAGACTAGCGGAGCTTTCTACGAGCAGTACTTC. It encodes CASSGRQTSGAFYEQYF.

This clonotype turned up a few times. This sequence joins TRBV19 and TRBJ2-7, with 11 bases identical to TRBD1. V lost 4 bases and J lost 2; bases outside the gene matches: 13. The CDR3 totals 18 residues. CDR1 and CDR2 (germline): LNHDA, SQIVND (reference sequence). CDR3 sequence reads: CASSTQNPGQGVTYEQYF. The CDR3 region has the DNA TGTGCCAGTAGTACGCAAAACCCGGGACAGGGGGTTACCTACGAGCAGTACTTC.

This clonotype has a count of ten or more. CDR3 sequence: CASSLWTTSNTEAFF. The DNA of the CDR3 is TGTGCCAGCAGTTTATGGACCACTTCGAACACTGAAGCTTTCTTT. The chain joins TRBV28 to TRBJ1-1; D not resolved. The germline gives CDR1 MDHEN, CDR2 SYDVKM. The CDR3 is 15 residues long. V gave up 0 bases and J gave up 1 base, with 9 bases separating them.

The rearrangement uses TRBV5-1 and TRBJ1-1; no clear D gene. Germline CDR1 SGHRS, CDR2 YFSETQ. The CDR3 contains 14 residues. V dropped 3 bases and J dropped 0 bases, with 9 bases sitting between them. CDR3 in amino acids: CASSSDGMNTEAFF. The CDR3 nucleotides are TGCGCCAGCAGCTCGGACGGTATGAACACTGAAGCTTTCTTT. Full variable domain (remainder filled in from reference TRBV5-1 and TRBJ1-1): KAGVTQTPRYLIKTRGQQVTLSCSPISGHRSVSWYQQTPGQGLQFLFEYFSETQRNKGNFPGRFSGRQFSNSRSEMNVSTLELGDSALYLCASSSDGMNTEAFFGQGTRLTVV.

This rearrangement joins TRBV19 to TRBJ1-1; D unresolved. The CDR3 spans 13 residues. Trimming left V 3 bases short and J 0 bases short, with 5 bases between. Per germline, CDR1 LNHDA and CDR2 SQIVND (reference sequence). The CDR3 DNA is TGTGCCAGTAGTATGGTGGTGAACACTGAAGCTTTCTTT. It specifies CASSMVVNTEAFF.

A note on this clonotype: One base away lies a much larger clone, so this may be a sequencing read error. This chain links TRBV27 with TRBJ1-2; D not resolved. V was pared by 1 base and J by 2 bases, with 8 bases between. Germline assignment: CDR1 MNHEY and CDR2 SMNVEV (reference sequence). The CDR3 runs 14 residues. CDR3 sequence reads: CASSLLGSNYGYTF. The CDR3 bases are TGTGCCAGCAGTTTATTAGGGTCCAACTATGGCTACACCTTC.

This clonotype was observed many times. This sequence joins TRBV18 and TRBJ2-1; D possibly corresponds to TRBD2 (5 bases). The germline V gene encodes CDR1 KGHSH and CDR2 LQKENI. Trimming pared 0 bases from V and 8 bases from J, leaving 8 bases between. The length of the CDR3 is 13 residues. CDR3 sequence (DNA): TGTGCCAGCTCACCACCTAGCGTCGATGAGCAGTTCTTC. Amino acid sequence: CASSPPSVDEQFF.

The rearrangement links TRBV9 to TRBJ1-2; D may be TRBD1 (6 bases). Germline V gene data show CDR1 as SGDLS and CDR2 as YYNGEE. This CDR3 is 14 amino acids long. V lost 6 bases and J lost 6, with 18 bases in between. The CDR3 here is CASTYTEGGHGYTF. For the CDR3, the DNA is TGTGCCAGCACCTACACTGAAGGGGGACATGGCTACACCTTC.

This clonotype was counted many times. This chain connects TRBV29-1 to TRBJ1-2; 8 nucleotides line up with TRBD1. This CDR3 has 13 amino acids. The V segment lost 6 bases and the J segment 4 bases; nucleotides outside the gene matches: 7. Germline loops: CDR1 SQVTM, CDR2 ANQGSEA. CDR3 residues: CSVHDRGGYGYTF. The CDR3 DNA reads as TGCAGCGTGCACGACAGGGGAGGCTATGGCTACACCTTC.

The rearrangement uses TRBV7-8 and TRBJ2-3; possible D gene TRBD2, 5 bases. The CDR3 sequence is 14 residues long. Germline-derived CDR1 and CDR2 are SGHVS and FQNEAQ. V was clipped by 4 bases and J by 6 bases, with 14 bases between them. The CDR3, as DNA: TGTGCCAGCAGCTCAGACTACCCCCCCGATACGCAGTATTTT. Translation gives CASSSDYPPDTQYF.